Ten or more counts support the clone carrying this TCR beta chain. Antigen specificity is unknown. The CDR3 has 14 amino acids. CDR1 DFQATT and CDR2 SNEGSKA come from the germline V gene (reference sequence). Unmatched junction bases numbered 11, after V lost 5 bases and J lost 6 bases. One entry per CDR3 protein results from TCRdb running MiXCR on the 5' RACE reads. The sample carries about 140,000 distinct CDR3 sequences, around 6.3% recorded once. This specimen belongs to a study of T cells after yellow fever vaccination. Overall study findings and caveats: Boosting was followed by the reappearance of most primary-vaccination clones (just under 98% CD4, 85% to 90% CD8).

The chain is built from TRBV20-1 and TRBJ2-5, with 8 bases fitting TRBD2. The sequence was collected from a man aged 30 to 45 who received the YFV17D yellow fever vaccine. The sequences come from CD4+ T cells sorted from PBMCs, collected 10 days after the yellow fever booster vaccination. The chain's CDR3 is CSAPSGRETQTQYF. The CDR3 bases are TGCAGTGCTCCCAGCGGGAGAGAGACGCAGACCCAGTACTTC.